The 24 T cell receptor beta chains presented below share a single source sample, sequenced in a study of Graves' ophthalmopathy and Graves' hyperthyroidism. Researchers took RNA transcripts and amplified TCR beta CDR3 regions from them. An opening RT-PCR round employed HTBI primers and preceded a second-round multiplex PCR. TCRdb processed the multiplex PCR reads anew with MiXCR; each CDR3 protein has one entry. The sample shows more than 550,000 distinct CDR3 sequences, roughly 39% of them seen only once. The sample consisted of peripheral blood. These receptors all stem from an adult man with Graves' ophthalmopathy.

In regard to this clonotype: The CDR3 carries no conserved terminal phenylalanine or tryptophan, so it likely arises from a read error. CDR3 residues: CSASIGGYEQYC. For the CDR3, the DNA is TGCAGTGCTAGCATCGGGGGCTACGAGCAGTACTGC. The V call is TRBV20-1, the J call TRBJ2-7; possible D gene TRBD2, 6 bases. V lost 3 bases to trimming and J lost 3 bases, with 9 bases between them. The CDR3 runs to 12 residues. Per germline, CDR1 DFQATT and CDR2 SNEGSKA (reference sequence).

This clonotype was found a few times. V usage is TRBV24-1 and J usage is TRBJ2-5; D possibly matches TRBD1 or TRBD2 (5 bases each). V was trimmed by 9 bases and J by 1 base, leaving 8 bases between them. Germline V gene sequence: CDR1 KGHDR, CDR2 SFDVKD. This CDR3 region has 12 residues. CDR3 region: CATSGGQETQYF. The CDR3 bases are TGTGCCACCTCTGGGGGCCAAGAGACCCAGTACTTC.

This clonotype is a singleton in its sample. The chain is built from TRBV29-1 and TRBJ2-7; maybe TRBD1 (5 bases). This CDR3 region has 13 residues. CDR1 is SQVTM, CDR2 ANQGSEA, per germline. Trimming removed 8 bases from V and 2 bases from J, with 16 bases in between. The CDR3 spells CSLRAGRTYEQYF. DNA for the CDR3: TGCAGCTTAAGGGCAGGGCGTACCTACGAGCAGTACTTC.

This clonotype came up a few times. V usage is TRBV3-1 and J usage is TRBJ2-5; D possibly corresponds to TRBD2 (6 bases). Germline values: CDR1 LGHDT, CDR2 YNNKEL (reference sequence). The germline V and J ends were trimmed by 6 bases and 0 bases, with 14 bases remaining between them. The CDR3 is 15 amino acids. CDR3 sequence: CASRTLGGDQETQYF. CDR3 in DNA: TGTGCCAGCAGGACCCTCGGGGGAGACCAAGAGACCCAGTACTTC.

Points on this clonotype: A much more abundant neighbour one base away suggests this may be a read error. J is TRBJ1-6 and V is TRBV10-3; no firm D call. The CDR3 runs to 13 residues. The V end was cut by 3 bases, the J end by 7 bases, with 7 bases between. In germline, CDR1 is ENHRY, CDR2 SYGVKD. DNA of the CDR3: TGTGCCATCAGTGAAAGATCGAATTCACCCCTCCACTTT. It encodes CAISERSNSPLHF.

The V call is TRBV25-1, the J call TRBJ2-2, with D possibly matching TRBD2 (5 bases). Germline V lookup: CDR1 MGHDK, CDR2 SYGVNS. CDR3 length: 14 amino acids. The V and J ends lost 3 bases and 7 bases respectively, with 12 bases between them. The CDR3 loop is CASSDRRKGGELFF. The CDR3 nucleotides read TGTGCCAGCAGTGATCGGAGGAAGGGCGGGGAGCTGTTTTTT. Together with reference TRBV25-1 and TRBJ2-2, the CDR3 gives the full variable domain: EADIYQTPRYLVIGTGKKITLECSQTMGHDKMYWYQQDPGMELHLIHYSYGVNSTEKGDLSSESTVSRIRTEHFPLTLESARPSHTSQYLCASSDRRKGGELFFGEGSRLTVL.

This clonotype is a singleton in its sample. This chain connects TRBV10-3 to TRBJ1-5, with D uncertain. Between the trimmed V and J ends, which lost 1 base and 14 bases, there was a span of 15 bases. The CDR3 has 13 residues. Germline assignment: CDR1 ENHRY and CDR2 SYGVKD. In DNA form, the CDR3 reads TGTGCCATCAGTGAGTGGGCAGGCGGCCACGAGCATTTT. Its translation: CAISEWAGGHEHF.

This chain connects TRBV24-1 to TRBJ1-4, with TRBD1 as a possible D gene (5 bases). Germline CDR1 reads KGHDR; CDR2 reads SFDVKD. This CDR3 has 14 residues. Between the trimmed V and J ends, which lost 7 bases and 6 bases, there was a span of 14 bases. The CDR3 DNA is TGTGCCACCAGCGAGGGGACTAAGGATGAAAAACTGTTTTTT. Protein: CATSEGTKDEKLFF.

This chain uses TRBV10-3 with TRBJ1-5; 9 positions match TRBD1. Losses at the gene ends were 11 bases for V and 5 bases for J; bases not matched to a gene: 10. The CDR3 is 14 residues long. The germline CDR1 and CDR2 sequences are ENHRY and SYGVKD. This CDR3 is CAVGDRVGHQPQHF. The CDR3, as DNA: TGTGCCGTGGGGGACAGGGTGGGACATCAGCCCCAGCATTTT.

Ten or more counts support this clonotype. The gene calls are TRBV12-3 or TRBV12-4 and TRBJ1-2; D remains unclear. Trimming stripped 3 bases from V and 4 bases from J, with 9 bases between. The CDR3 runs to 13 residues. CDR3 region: CASSFRAGYGYTF. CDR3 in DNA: TGTGCCAGCAGTTTTCGGGCCGGCTATGGCTACACCTTC.

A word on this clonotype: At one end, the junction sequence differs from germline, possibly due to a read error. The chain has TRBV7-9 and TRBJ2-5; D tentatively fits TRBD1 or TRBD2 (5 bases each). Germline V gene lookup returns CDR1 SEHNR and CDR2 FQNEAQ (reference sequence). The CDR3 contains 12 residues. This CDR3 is CASSQPPGPQYF. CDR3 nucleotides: TGCGCCAGCAGCCAACCGCCGGGGCCCCAGTACTTC. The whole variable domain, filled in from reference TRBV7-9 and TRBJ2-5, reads DTGVSQNPRHKITKRGQNVTFRCDPISEHNRLYWYRQTLGQGPEFLTYFQNEAQLEKSRLLSDRFSAERPKGSFSTLEIQRTEQGDSAMYLCASSQPPGPQYFGPGTRLLVL.

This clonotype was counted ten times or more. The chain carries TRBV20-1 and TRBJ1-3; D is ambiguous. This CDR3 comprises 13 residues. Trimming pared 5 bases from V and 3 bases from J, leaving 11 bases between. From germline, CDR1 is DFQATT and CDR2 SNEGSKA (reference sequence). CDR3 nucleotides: TGCAGTGCTGGGGAAGTGGATGGAAACACCATATATTTT. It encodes CSAGEVDGNTIYF.

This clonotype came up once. DNA for the CDR3: TGCAGCGTTACTAGGGGGCGGGAAACCTACGAGCAGTACTTC. As protein: CSVTRGRETYEQYF. The J gene is TRBJ2-7, the V gene TRBV29-1; tentative D call: TRBD1 (7 bases). Trimming cost V 5 bases and J 2 bases, with 16 bases left between them. Germline CDR1 is SQVTM and CDR2 is ANQGSEA. The CDR3 runs 14 residues.

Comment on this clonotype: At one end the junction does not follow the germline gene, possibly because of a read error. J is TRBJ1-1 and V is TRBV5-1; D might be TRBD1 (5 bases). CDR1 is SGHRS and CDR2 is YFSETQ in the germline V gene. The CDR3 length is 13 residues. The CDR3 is CASGFRANTEAFF. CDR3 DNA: TGCGCCAGCGGCTTCAGGGCGAACACTGAAGCTTTCTTT. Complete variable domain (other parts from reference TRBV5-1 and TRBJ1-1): KAGVTQTPRYLIKTRGQQVTLSCSPISGHRSVSWYQQTPGQGLQFLFEYFSETQRNKGNFPGRFSGRQFSNSRSEMNVSTLELGDSALYLCASGFRANTEAFFGQGTRLTVV.

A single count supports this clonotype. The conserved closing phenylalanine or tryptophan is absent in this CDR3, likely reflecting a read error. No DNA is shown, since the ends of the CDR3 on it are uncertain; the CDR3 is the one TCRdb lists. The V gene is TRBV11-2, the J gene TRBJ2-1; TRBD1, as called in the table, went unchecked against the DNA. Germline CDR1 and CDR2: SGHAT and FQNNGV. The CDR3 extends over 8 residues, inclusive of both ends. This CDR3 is CASSAPGR.

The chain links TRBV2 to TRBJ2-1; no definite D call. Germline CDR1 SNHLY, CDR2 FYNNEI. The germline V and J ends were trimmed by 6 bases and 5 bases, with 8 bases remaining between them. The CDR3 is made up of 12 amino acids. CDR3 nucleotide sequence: TGTGCCAGCAGCCCACTTAACAATGAGCAGTTCTTC. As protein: CASSPLNNEQFF.

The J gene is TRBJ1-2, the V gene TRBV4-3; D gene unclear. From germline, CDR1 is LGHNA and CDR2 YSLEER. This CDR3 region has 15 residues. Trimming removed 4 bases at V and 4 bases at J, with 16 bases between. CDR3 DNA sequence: TGCGCCAGCAGCCCCGGCCCGGCATTAGGCTATGGCTACACCTTC. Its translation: CASSPGPALGYGYTF.

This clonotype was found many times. CDR3 DNA: TGCAGTGCAACGTCGAGGCCCACCGGGGAGCTGTTTTTT. It yields the protein CSATSRPTGELFF. The V gene is TRBV20-1, the J gene TRBJ2-2; unclear D gene. Trimming took 6 bases from V and 4 from J, leaving 12 bases between them. Germline lookup yields CDR1 DFQATT and CDR2 SNEGSKA (reference sequence). The CDR3 loop spans 13 amino acids.

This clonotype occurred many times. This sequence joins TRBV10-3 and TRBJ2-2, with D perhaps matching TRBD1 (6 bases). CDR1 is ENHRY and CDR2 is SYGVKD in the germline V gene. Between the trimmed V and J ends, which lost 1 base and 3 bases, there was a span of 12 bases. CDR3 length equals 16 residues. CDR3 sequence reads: CAISEFEGGHTGELFF. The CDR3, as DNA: TGTGCCATCAGTGAGTTCGAAGGGGGACACACCGGGGAGCTGTTTTTT.

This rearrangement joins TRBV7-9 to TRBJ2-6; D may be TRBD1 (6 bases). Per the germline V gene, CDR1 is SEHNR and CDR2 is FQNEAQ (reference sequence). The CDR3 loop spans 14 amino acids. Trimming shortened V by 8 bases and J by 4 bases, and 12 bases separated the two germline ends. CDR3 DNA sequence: TGTGCCAGCGCCACAGGGCCAGGGGCCAACGTCCTGACTTTC. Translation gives CASATGPGANVLTF.

This CDR3 is CASAIGGAVLFF. DNA of the CDR3: TGTGCCAGCGCCATAGGGGGGGCCGTACTGTTTTTT. The J gene is TRBJ1-4, the V gene TRBV7-2; D perhaps matches TRBD1 (6 bases). This CDR3 has 12 residues. V dropped 8 bases and J dropped 13 bases, with 17 bases sitting between them. Germline-derived CDR1 and CDR2 are SGHTA and FQGNSA.

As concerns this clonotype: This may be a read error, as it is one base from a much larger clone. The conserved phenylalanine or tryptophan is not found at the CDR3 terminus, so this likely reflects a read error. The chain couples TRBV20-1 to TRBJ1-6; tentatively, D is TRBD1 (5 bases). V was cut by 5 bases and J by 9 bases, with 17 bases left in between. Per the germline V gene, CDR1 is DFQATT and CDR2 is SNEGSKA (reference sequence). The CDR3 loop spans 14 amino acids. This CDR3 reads CSARDPSRGSPLHY. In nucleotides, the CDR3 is TGCAGTGCTCGGGACCCATCTCGAGGTTCACCCCTCCACTAT.

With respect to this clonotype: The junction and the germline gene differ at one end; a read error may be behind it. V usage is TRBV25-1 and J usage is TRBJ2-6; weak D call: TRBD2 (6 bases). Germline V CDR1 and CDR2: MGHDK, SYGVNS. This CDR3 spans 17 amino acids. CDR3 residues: CASSEGLAGMGANVLTF. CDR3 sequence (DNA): TGTGCCAGTAGTGAGGGACTGGCTGGAATGGGGGCCAACGTCCTGACTTTC.

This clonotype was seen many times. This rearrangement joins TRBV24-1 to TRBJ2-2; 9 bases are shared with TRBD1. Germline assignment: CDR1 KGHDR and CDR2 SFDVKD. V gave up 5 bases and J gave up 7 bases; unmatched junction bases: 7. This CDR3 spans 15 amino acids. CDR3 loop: CATSAPGQGYGELFF. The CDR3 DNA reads TGTGCCACCAGTGCTCCAGGACAGGGGTACGGGGAGCTGTTTTTT.